This TCR beta chain was retrieved from a study of neurological immune-mediated disorders. The CDR3 runs 16 residues. CDR1 and CDR2 from the germline V gene are MNHEY and SVGAGI. TCRdb re-called the 5' RACE reads with MiXCR, one entry per CDR3 protein. The sample has tens of thousands of distinct CDR3 sequences; 15% to 20% are singletons. As regards this clonotype: Given a much more abundant clone one base away, this may be a read error.

Sequenced material: PBMCs. The receptor comes from a woman between 35 and 50 years old in good health. The chain has TRBV6-5 and TRBJ2-2; D could derive from TRBD1 or TRBD2 (6 bases each). CDR3 in DNA: TGTGCCAGCAGTTGGGACTGGGGGGCGAACACCGGGGAGCCGTTTTTT. Translation: CASSWDWGANTGEPFF.